The 10 T cell receptor beta chains listed next were all sequenced from one sample in a study of neurological immune-mediated disorders. A single record per CDR3 protein comes from TCRdb applying MiXCR to the 5' RACE reads. The sample records under 60,000 distinct CDR3 sequences, 25% being singletons. Sequenced material: PBMCs. The receptors come from a woman aged 70-85 years in good health.

This clonotype was seen many times. The chain uses TRBV5-1 and TRBJ2-3; D unresolved. V dropped 4 bases and J dropped 1 base, with 7 bases sitting between them. Germline CDR1 SGHRS, CDR2 YFSETQ. The CDR3 contains 13 residues. The CDR3 nucleotides read TGCGCCAGCAGCCAGGACGGCACAGATACGCAGTATTTT. Translating it yields CASSQDGTDTQYF.

Relative to its sample, this clonotype is medium-sized (0.01 to 0.1%). This chain links TRBV4-1 with TRBJ2-5, with D maybe TRBD2 (5 bases). Germline CDR1 is MGHRA and CDR2 is YSYEKL. V lost 1 base, J lost 5 bases, and 17 bases lay in between. The CDR3 extends over 16 amino acids. The CDR3 nucleotides read TGCGCCAGCAGCCAAGGACGCCGTACTAGGGCGGAGACCCAGTACTTC. This gives the protein CASSQGRRTRAETQYF.

This clonotype has at least ten counts. The chain recombines TRBV5-1 with TRBJ1-1, with D maybe TRBD1 (5 bases). CDR1 SGHRS and CDR2 YFSETQ come from the germline V gene. The CDR3 contains 13 residues. V shed 1 base and J shed 6 bases, with 10 bases lying between them. The CDR3 sequence: CASSLSWGSEAFF. DNA of the CDR3: TGCGCCAGCAGCTTGAGTTGGGGGTCTGAAGCTTTCTTT.

As concerns this clonotype: The junction does not match germline at one end; this may be a read error. This chain uses TRBV5-1 with TRBJ1-5, with unresolved D. CDR1 is SGHRS and CDR2 is YFSETQ in the germline V gene. There are 14 residues in the CDR3. The CDR3: CASSFGFGDQPQHF. For the CDR3, the DNA is TGCGCCAGCAGCTTTGGTTTCGGAGATCAGCCACAGCATTTT. Looking up the rest from reference TRBV5-1 and TRBJ1-5 gives the full variable domain: KAGVTQTPRYLIKTRGQQVTLSCSPISGHRSVSWYQQTPGQGLQFLFEYFSETQRNKGNFPGRFSGRQFSNSRSEMNVSTLELGDSALYLCASSFGFGDQPQHFGDGTRLSIL.

The V call is TRBV5-1, the J call TRBJ2-3; a weak D match, TRBD1 (6 bases). The CDR3 contains 16 residues. Germline V CDR1 and CDR2: SGHRS, YFSETQ. Trimming took off 4 bases at V and 0 bases at J, with 15 bases between the two ends. Written as DNA, the CDR3 is TGCGCCAGCAGCCTACTTCAGGGGCGTAGCACAGATACGCAGTATTTT. It encodes CASSLLQGRSTDTQYF.

This clonotype was detected ten times or more. This sequence joins TRBV5-1 and TRBJ2-7, with D maybe TRBD1 (6 bases). The CDR3 runs to 14 residues. Germline-derived CDR1 and CDR2 are SGHRS and YFSETQ. The V and J ends lost 5 bases and 3 bases respectively, with 15 bases between them. As DNA, the CDR3 is TGCGCCAGCAGTTCCACCCAGGGGTTCTACGAGCAGTACTTC. Translated: CASSSTQGFYEQYF.

This clonotype was counted at least ten times. The chain has TRBV5-1 and TRBJ2-2, with D maybe TRBD2 (6 bases). The germline gives CDR1 SGHRS, CDR2 YFSETQ. V was trimmed by 0 bases and J by 3 bases, leaving 12 bases between them. The CDR3 loop spans 16 amino acids. The CDR3 bases are TGCGCCAGCAGCTTGGTGGGGAGGTCGCACACCGGGGAGCTGTTTTTT. Encoded protein: CASSLVGRSHTGELFF. The entire variable domain, with the rest obtained from reference TRBV5-1 and TRBJ2-2, is as follows: KAGVTQTPRYLIKTRGQQVTLSCSPISGHRSVSWYQQTPGQGLQFLFEYFSETQRNKGNFPGRFSGRQFSNSRSEMNVSTLELGDSALYLCASSLVGRSHTGELFFGEGSRLTVL.

This clonotype was recorded many times. The CDR3 DNA reads as TGCGCCAGCAGCTTGGATTCTACTAGAAGGGAGCTGTTTTTT. Translating gives CASSLDSTRRELFF. The chain employs TRBV5-1 and TRBJ2-2; D is perhaps TRBD2 (5 bases). This CDR3 spans 14 amino acids. The ends were cut back, 0 bases at V and 9 bases at J, with 12 bases in the middle. Looked up from germline, CDR1 is SGHRS and CDR2 is YFSETQ.

This clonotype was recorded at least ten times. The gene calls are TRBV20-1 and TRBJ2-1, with TRBD2 matching over 8 bases. With V trimmed by 5 bases and J by 9 bases, 12 bases remained unmatched. The CDR3 consists of 14 residues. The germline V gene has CDR1 DFQATT and CDR2 SNEGSKA (reference sequence). Here the CDR3 DNA reads TGCAGTGCTCGAAAGGGACTAGTTATCAGTGAGCAGTTCTTC. Protein sequence: CSARKGLVISEQFF.

This chain links TRBV10-3 with TRBJ2-3; TRBD2 might be the D (6 bases). CDR3 length equals 12 residues. Germline V CDR1 and CDR2: ENHRY, SYGVKD. V lost 4 bases and J lost 4, with 6 bases in between. This CDR3 is CAISGGADTQYF. CDR3 in DNA: TGTGCCATCAGTGGGGGGGCAGATACGCAGTATTTT.